This TCR beta chain was sequenced for a study of shared clonotypes between healthy human individuals (TCRdb year 2020). Describing the broader study: Three men and a couple of women, aged 18 to 49 years, made up the cohort. To estimate repertoire size and how much clonotypes are shared between individuals, the study performed deep sequencing of blood TCR repertoires from five healthy adults. Per donor, three plates each were used for CD4 naive and CD4 memory, two for CD8 naive, and one for CD8 memory. To increase sequencing depth and limit assay-specific biases, TCR repertoire library preparation and sequencing were carried out by different laboratories using diverse techniques. Each donor's leukapheresis produced roughly between about 0.8 and 8.9 billion PBMCs. On the study overall, not on this receptor specifically: Based on pairwise subsampling, the degree of clonotype sharing among donors was expected to be affected by sequencing depth. The small number of donors limited the genetic and exposure-history diversity represented. Higher generation probabilities were observed for clonotypes shared by all four sorted-subset donors than for non-shared clonotypes. Rarefaction of sorted-subset datasets indicated incomplete sequencing despite the large sequencing depth. Sampling was restricted to blood, and TCR repertoires in tissue are likely to differ from TCR repertoires in blood. Sharing across a few donors was observed for around 5% of naive CD4, 3% to 4% of naive CD8, around 2.5% of memory CD4, and less than 0.45% of memory CD8 clonotypes. Naive subsets generally had larger estimated clonotype richness than memory subsets did.

For this clone: Its specific antigen is unknown. No much larger clone exists at a distance of one base, and base qualities are not known.

Unmatched junction bases come to 8, with V trimmed by 6 bases and J by 7 bases. The CDR3 goes from the cysteine to the phenylalanine over 15 residues. CDR3 DNA is the only sequence kept; it has 45 bases, read in frame from the first base. CDR1 and CDR2 were assigned from the germline V gene as MDHEN and SYDVKM. Donors were healthy HIV-negative adults with no recently reported acute infections or vaccinations. Every donor was a Caucasian adult living in Nashville, Tennessee, USA. Magnetic negative selection was used to enrich CD4+ T cells, after which naive cells were positively selected on CD45RA and the negative fraction became the memory subset. Blood was obtained by leukapheresis, after which PBMCs were separated by Ficoll-Histopaque density gradient centrifugation and cryopreserved in liquid nitrogen vapor phase. Analytical flow cytometry was used to check the purity and quantity of each magnetically sorted T cell population. Genomic DNA was isolated from every sorted fraction and measured by UV absorbance on a Nanodrop 2000c.

Using the deep immunoSEQ assay, multiplex PCR amplified TCR CDR3 regions from genomic DNA. Genomic DNA extracted from each cell subset was distributed evenly over all wells of several immunoSEQ 96-well plates, and each plate served as one replicate. Each replicate PCR for sorted subsets received about 200 ng genomic DNA, equal to tens of thousands of T cell genomes. Purified libraries were quantified with a Qubit 3.0 fluorometer, sized on a Bioanalyzer 2100, and re-quantified with the KAPA Library Quantification kit. Every immunoSEQ 96-well plate was sequenced on a dedicated single-read 150-cycle Illumina NextSeq 550 flow cell. In the source study's methods: The immunoSEQ output contained only junctional sequences without quality scores, so filtering could not match that applied to full-length reads. Sequences were annotated with PyIR, a Python wrapper for IgBLAST v1.9, and V/J genes and CDR3 were assigned using IMGT germline references. Reads were filtered out if the reads had weak V/J assignments (E-value above 1e-6), no CDR3, stop codons, out-of-frame junctions, or ambiguous translated residues. V3J clonotypes were defined by identical inferred V gene, J gene, and CDR3 amino acid sequence. The percentage overlap between two repertoires was calculated by dividing the number of shared unique clonotypes by the size of the smaller repertoire. RTK rarefaction, the Chao1 estimator, and Recon v2.1 estimates of unobserved clonotypes were used to assess repertoire richness. For all TCRbeta clonotypes obtained by the gDNA method from four donors, generation probabilities were computed with OLGA. TCRdb carries this immuneACCESS record with in-frame sequences only. Its versions omit some clonotypes, under half of them owing to an unresolved V gene in the studies checked, with the rest unexplained. From that table come the V and J calls and clone size; the DNA was used to work out D and trimming. For this sample there are some 2.1 million clones; about 95% appear just once. The ten largest clones capture more than 0.1% of the sample.

The rearranged chain carries TRBV28 and TRBJ1-6; 8 central nucleotides agree with TRBD1. This receptor was identified in a man aged 18-30 years in good health. Sequencing used naive CD4+ T cells sorted from blood. The intended sense of this specimen's cell subset or site label: CD45RA+ positively selected. The sequenced DNA: TGTGCCAGCAGACCGCCACAGGGGGGCAATTCACCCCTCCACTTT. Translated, it gives CASRPPQGGNSPLHF.